A selection of T cell receptor beta chains follows, all from one sample in a study of T cells after posttransplantation cyclophosphamide. The assay was immunoSEQ multiplex PCR, and TCRdb's table has in-frame clones only and misses some. Among 10,000 to 15,000 clones listed, roughly four fifths were seen once. What was sequenced was memory CD4+ T cells sorted from PBMCs. Source of these receptors: a man in his fifties or sixties in good health, CMV-negative, and a related stem cell transplant donor. The CDR3 runs from the conserved cysteine through the conserved F or W. The D gene is left open where the match is weak. Clone size is given for some rows only: seen once, a few or many times, or a class if the clone is expanded.

d_gene	v_gene	abundance	j_gene	CDR3nt	CDR3aa
.	TRBV11-2	once	TRBJ2-5	TGTGCCAGCAGCTTAGTTCGGGAGACCCAGTACTTC	CASSLVRETQYF
.	TRBV18	.	TRBJ2-1	TGTGCCAGCTCACCCCTTCAAGAAGGACAGTACAATGAGCAGTTCTTC	CASSPLQEGQYNEQFF
.	TRBV5-1	once	TRBJ2-2	TGCGCCAGCAGCTTAAGGGGGAGGAACACCGGGGAGCTGTTTTTT	CASSLRGRNTGELFF
TRBD2	TRBV7-2	.	TRBJ2-1	TGTGCCAGCAGCTTAGTCTCTAGCGGGAGGGGTTATGAGCAGTTCTTC	CASSLVSSGRGYEQFF
.	TRBV2	.	TRBJ1-1	TGTGCCAGCAGTGAACAGGGGATTGAAGCTTTCTTT	CASSEQGIEAFF
.	TRBV19	.	TRBJ1-2	TGTGCCAGTAGTAGAACCAGGGAAGCTAACTATGGCTACACCTTC	CASSRTREANYGYTF
TRBD1	TRBV27	.	TRBJ2-2	TGTGCCAGCAGTGCCCAGGGGGACGGGGAGCTGTTTTTT	CASSAQGDGELFF
.	TRBV5-4	.	TRBJ1-4	TGTGCCAGCAGCTTGCAAGAGTCTAATGAAAAACTGTTTTTT	CASSLQESNEKLFF
.	TRBV5-4	.	TRBJ2-1	TGTGCCAGCAGCCCCCGTACCGGGATGGGCAATGAGCAGTTCTTC	CASSPRTGMGNEQFF
TRBD2	TRBV29-1	.	TRBJ2-3	TGCAGCGTCAAGCGGGAGGGGAGGGCGGATACGCAGTATTTT	CSVKREGRADTQYF
.	TRBV19	.	TRBJ1-1	TGTGCCAGTAGGGAGGGGCCCATGAACACTGAAGCTTTCTTT	CASREGPMNTEAFF
TRBD2	TRBV18	.	TRBJ2-1	TGTGCCAGCTCACGGGGACTAGCGGGAGAGGTTGAGCAGTTCTTC	CASSRGLAGEVEQFF
TRBD1	TRBV29-1	.	TRBJ2-3	TGCAGCGTCGACAGGGAAGATACAGATACGCAGTATTTT	CSVDREDTDTQYF
TRBD2	TRBV5-1	.	TRBJ2-3	TGCGCCAGCAGCTTGACCGTACTAGCGGGGGGGCCGTCGTCGCAGTATTTT	CASSLTVLAGGPSSQYF
.	TRBV11-2	once	TRBJ2-3	TGTGCCAGCAGCCTACCGGGGACAGATACGCAGTATTTT	CASSLPGTDTQYF
TRBD2	TRBV9	once	TRBJ2-1	TGTGCCAGCAGCGTCGGGCAATCGGGGGGGCCTAACAATGAGCAGTTCTTC	CASSVGQSGGPNNEQFF
TRBD2	TRBV5-1	.	TRBJ2-1	TGCGCCAGCAGCCCGGGCCTAGCGGGGGCCAATTACAATGAGCAGTTCTTC	CASSPGLAGANYNEQFF
TRBD1	TRBV4-1	.	TRBJ2-5	TGCGCCAGCAGCCTCTACGGGACAGGACAAGAGACCCAGTACTTC	CASSLYGTGQETQYF
.	TRBV7-2	.	TRBJ2-3	TGTGCCAGCGCCGCGGCGTTAATTAGCACAGATACGCAGTATTTT	CASAAALISTDTQYF
TRBD2	TRBV5-4	.	TRBJ2-3	TGTGCCAGCAGCCGATATAGCGGGGGCCGATCAGATACGCAGTATTTT	CASSRYSGGRSDTQYF
.	TRBV19	few	TRBJ1-4	TGTGCCAGCGCAAACAGCCTTGAAAAACTGTTTTTT	CASANSLEKLFF
.	TRBV7-2	.	TRBJ2-2	TGTGCCAGCAGCTCTTATGGGACGGGGGGCCGGGAGCTGTTTTTT	CASSSYGTGGRELFF
TRBD2	TRBV10-3	.	TRBJ2-4	TGTGCCATCAGTGAGTCCGGCGGGGGGGCCAAAAACATTCAGTACTTC	CAISESGGGAKNIQYF
TRBD1	TRBV25-1	.	TRBJ1-1	TGTGCCAGCAGCGAGGGACAGCTTAAAGCTTTCTTT	CASSEGQLKAFF
TRBD2	TRBV14	.	TRBJ2-3	TGTGCCAGCAGCCTTCGACTAGCGGGGCGCGCAGATACGCAGTATTTT	CASSLRLAGRADTQYF
TRBD1	TRBV27	.	TRBJ2-5	TGTGCCAGCAGACCTAGGACAGGGCTGGGAGAGACCCAGTACTTC	CASRPRTGLGETQYF
.	TRBV27	.	TRBJ2-5	TGTGCCAGCAGTTTATCTATTCACCAAGAGACCCAGTACTTC	CASSLSIHQETQYF
.	TRBV15	.	TRBJ1-5	TGTGCCACCAGCACCCAGGGGAACCAGCCTCAGCATTTT	CATSTQGNQPQHF
TRBD2	TRBV4-3	.	TRBJ2-1	TGCGCCAGCAGCCAAAGTCAGAGCGGGGGTTACAATGAGCAGTTCTTC	CASSQSQSGGYNEQFF
.	TRBV4-1	.	TRBJ2-7	TGCGCCAGCAGCCAAGATCCGAGTTTACAGGGCAGCGAGCAGTACTTC	CASSQDPSLQGSEQYF
TRBD2	TRBV7-2	.	TRBJ2-1	TGTGCCAGCAGCTCCGGGGGGGCGGCGGGCAATGAGCAGTTCTTC	CASSSGGAAGNEQFF